The 9 T cell receptor beta chains presented below share a single source sample, sequenced in a study of blood T cell repertoires in COVID-19. Some clones are missing from TCRdb's copy, which holds only in-frame ones; the method was immunoSEQ multiplex PCR. The sample lists approximately 390,000 clones; approximately 87% were seen once. Sample: PBMCs or T cells enriched from blood (not recorded which). All receptors derive from a woman between 50 and 59 years old who had recovered from COVID-19.

The chain combines TRBV12-1 with TRBJ1-6; the D call of TRBD1 is as the table states it, not checked on the DNA. TRBV12-1 is a pseudogene segment. There are 16 residues in the CDR3. The DNA of the CDR3 is TGTGCCAGCAGCACCTCCAACAGGGTGGTGGATTCACCCCTCCACTTT. Protein: CASSTSNRVVDSPLHF.

The chain couples TRBV5-8 to TRBJ2-7; D gene unclear. V dropped 4 bases and J dropped 1 base, with 12 bases sitting between them. The CDR3 contains 14 residues. The germline gives CDR1 SGHTS, CDR2 YDEGEE. The CDR3 sequence: CASSDKHGSYEQYF. The CDR3, as DNA: TGTGCCAGCAGCGACAAACACGGTTCCTACGAGCAGTACTTC.

This chain links TRBV28 with TRBJ1-3; TRBD1 might be the D (6 bases). Germline V gene sequence: CDR1 MDHEN, CDR2 SYDVKM. CDR3 length: 13 residues. The V end was cut by 5 bases, the J end by 5 bases, with 10 bases between. The DNA of the CDR3 is TGTGCCAGCAGTCGGACAGACCGAAACACCATATATTTT. Its translation is CASSRTDRNTIYF. The full variable domain, in which reference TRBV28 and TRBJ1-3 provide the parts outside the CDR3, is DVKVTQSSRYLVKRTGEKVFLECVQDMDHENMFWYRQDPGLGLRLIYFSYDVKMKEKGDIPEGYSVSREKKERFSLILESASTNQTSMYLCASSRTDRNTIYFGEGSWLTVV.

The gene calls are TRBV3-1 (or the pseudogene TRBV3-2) and TRBJ2-1; 7 bases are a match to TRBD2. Germline lookup yields CDR1 LGHDT and CDR2 YNNKEL (reference sequence). After removal of 2 bases from V and 12 bases from J, the junction contained 4 bases not matched to a gene. The CDR3 length is 12 residues. CDR3 in DNA: TGTGCCAGCAGCCAACTCGGGACTACGCAGTTCTTC. It is translated as CASSQLGTTQFF.

The chain links TRBV27 to TRBJ1-1; a weak D match, TRBD1 (5 bases). V was shortened by 5 bases and J by 3 bases, with 13 bases between the two germline ends. Looked up from germline, CDR1 is MNHEY and CDR2 is SMNVEV (reference sequence). This CDR3 has 14 residues. The CDR3 nucleotides are TGTGCCAGCAGTCCCGGCGGGGGTTACACTGAAGCTTTCTTT. It is translated as CASSPGGGYTEAFF.

The chain uses TRBV7-2 and TRBJ1-2; D gene uncertain. Germline CDR1 and CDR2: SGHTA and FQGNSA. This CDR3 comprises 15 residues. V dropped 4 bases and J dropped 4 bases, with 16 bases sitting between them. CDR3 bases: TGTGCCAGCAGCTCGACACCTATTTGGGCCTATGGCTACACCTTC. Its translation is CASSSTPIWAYGYTF.

This clone has only a few counts. The V and J genes are TRBV7-9 and TRBJ1-4; TRBD1 agrees at 8 bases. In germline, CDR1 is SEHNR, CDR2 FQNEAQ (reference sequence). The CDR3 has 17 amino acids. J was trimmed by 0 bases and V by 5 bases; bases with no gene match: 8. The CDR3 sequence is CASSTWTGTSTNEKLFF. As DNA, the CDR3 is TGTGCCAGCAGCACCTGGACAGGGACCTCAACTAATGAAAAACTGTTTTTT.

V usage is TRBV23-1 and J usage is TRBJ1-5; 12 bases align to TRBD1. TRBV23-1 belongs to the ORF category, with a function that is uncertain. CDR3 length: 15 amino acids. The J segment lost 7 bases and the V segment lost 8 bases, leaving 9 bases of the junction unmatched. CDR3 region: CASGIAGTGGQPQHF. DNA of the CDR3: TGCGCCAGCGGCATCGCCGGGACAGGGGGCCAGCCCCAGCATTTT.

To note about this clone: A read error may produce the germline difference seen at one junction end. The chain couples TRBV7-7 to TRBJ2-7; 7 bases map to TRBD1. The CDR3 consists of 13 residues. Germline V gene data show CDR1 as SSHAT and CDR2 as FNYEAQ (reference sequence). CDR3 sequence: CASSPTTGDEQYF. As DNA, the CDR3 is TGTGCTAGCAGCCCGACTACAGGGGACGAGCAGTACTTC. The complete variable domain, with remaining parts taken from reference TRBV7-7 and TRBJ2-7, reads GAGVSQSPRYKVTKRGQDVTLRCDPISSHATLYWYQQALGQGPEFLTYFNYEAQPDKSGLPSDRFSAERPEGSISTLTIQRTEQRDSAMYRCASSPTTGDEQYFGPGTRLTVT.